Listed here are 16 T cell receptor beta chains from one sample, sequenced in a study of monozygotic twins with cystic fibrosis. Profiling relied on immunoSEQ multiplex PCR, and the TCRdb table lists in-frame clones only, not all of them. The sample lists around 21,000 clones, approximately 87% occurring once. Sample: blood. The source of these receptors is a woman younger than 45 with cystic fibrosis.

This sequence joins TRBV10-3 and TRBJ2-2; TRBD2 might be the D (6 bases). Germline V gene sequence: CDR1 ENHRY, CDR2 SYGVKD. The CDR3 is 14 amino acids. Between the trimmed V and J ends, which lost 6 bases and 3 bases, there was a span of 11 bases. This CDR3 is CAIRPGLHTGELFF. The CDR3 bases are TGTGCCATCAGGCCGGGACTCCACACCGGGGAGCTGTTTTTT.

The chain links TRBV18 to TRBJ2-5, with 7 nucleotides matching TRBD2. CDR1 and CDR2 (germline): KGHSH, LQKENI. This CDR3 has 16 amino acids. After removal of 4 bases from V and 2 bases from J, the junction contained 10 bases not matched to a gene. The chain's CDR3 is CASSLATSLGQETQYF. In nucleotides, the CDR3 is TGTGCCAGCTCACTCGCGACTAGCCTAGGGCAAGAGACCCAGTACTTC. Supplemented by reference TRBV18 and TRBJ2-5, the full variable domain reads NAGVMQNPRHLVRRRGQEARLRCSPMKGHSHVYWYRQLPEEGLKFMVYLQKENIIDESGMPKERFSAEFPKEGPSILRIQQVVRGDSAAYFCASSLATSLGQETQYFGPGTRLLVL.

V and J are TRBV27 and TRBJ2-2; D is perhaps TRBD1 or TRBD2 (5 bases each). Germline V CDR1 and CDR2: MNHEY, SMNVEV (reference sequence). This CDR3 is built from 15 residues. V lost 10 bases and J lost 1, with 16 bases in between. The CDR3 DNA reads TGTGCCACCGCCCCGGGACGGATGAACACCGGGGAGCTGTTTTTT. Amino acid sequence: CATAPGRMNTGELFF.

J is TRBJ2-3 and V is TRBV7-2; unclear D gene. Germline V lookup: CDR1 SGHTA, CDR2 FQGNSA. The length of the CDR3 is 15 residues. V was cut by 5 bases and J by 0 bases, with 12 bases left in between. CDR3 sequence: CASSLLPQSTDTQYF. CDR3 DNA sequence: TGTGCCAGCAGCCTCCTCCCCCAAAGCACAGATACGCAGTATTTT.

The rearrangement uses TRBV5-1 and TRBJ2-1; no clear D. Looked up from germline, CDR1 is SGHRS and CDR2 is YFSETQ. CDR3 length equals 16 residues. V lost 3 bases and J 2 bases, leaving 15 bases between the germline ends. CDR3 amino acids: CASSSTSGGTYNEQFF. For the CDR3, the DNA is TGCGCCAGCAGCTCGACGTCGGGTGGCACCTACAATGAGCAGTTCTTC.

This chain joins TRBV29-1 and TRBJ1-1; 8 nucleotides match TRBD1. This CDR3 has 13 residues. The V gene end was trimmed by 6 bases and the J gene end by 1 base; junction bases not matched to a gene: 4. Germline-derived CDR1 and CDR2 are SQVTM and ANQGSEA. CDR3 DNA sequence: TGCAGCGTCCGGACAGGGACGAACACTGAAGCTTTCTTT. Residues: CSVRTGTNTEAFF. Drawing the rest from reference TRBV29-1 and TRBJ1-1, the complete variable domain is SAVISQKPSRDICQRGTSLTIQCQVDSQVTMMFWYRQQPGQSLTLIATANQGSEATYESGFVIDKFPISRPNLTFSTLTVSNMSPEDSSIYLCSVRTGTNTEAFFGQGTRLTVV.

The gene calls are TRBV10-3 and TRBJ2-1; D is ambiguous. Germline V gene data show CDR1 as ENHRY and CDR2 as SYGVKD. The CDR3 has 12 amino acids. Trimming removed 9 bases at V and 4 bases at J, with 10 bases between. CDR3 in DNA: TGTGCCATTCTGACAAGATACAATGAGCAGTTCTTC. Protein sequence: CAILTRYNEQFF.

The J gene is TRBJ1-1, the V gene TRBV19; D perhaps matches TRBD1 (5 bases). The CDR3 length is 14 residues. Trimming stripped 5 bases from V and 0 bases from J, with 10 bases between. The germline V gene has CDR1 LNHDA and CDR2 SQIVND (reference sequence). The CDR3 spells CASSWGRMNTEAFF. In DNA, the CDR3 is TGTGCCAGTAGTTGGGGACGGATGAACACTGAAGCTTTCTTT.

The V call is TRBV5-1, the J call TRBJ2-5, with D perhaps TRBD1 (5 bases). The CDR3 extends over 13 amino acids. Trimming removed 3 bases from V and 5 bases from J, with 11 bases in between. Germline CDR1 reads SGHRS; CDR2 reads YFSETQ. The CDR3 reads CASSSGHVETQYF. The CDR3 DNA reads as TGCGCCAGCAGCTCAGGACATGTTGAGACCCAGTACTTC.

This clone was observed a single time. J is TRBJ2-5 and V is TRBV18; the D is unclear. The V gene's germline CDR1 is KGHSH and CDR2 LQKENI. The V end was cut by 8 bases, the J end by 5 bases, with 15 bases between. CDR3 length: 13 residues. The DNA of the CDR3 is TGTGCCAGCGTGGCCTTCTTAGGGGAGACCCAGTACTTC. The encoded protein is CASVAFLGETQYF.

The sample holds one count of this clone. This chain connects TRBV11-2 to TRBJ2-1; TRBD2 is a possible D gene (7 bases). CDR3 length: 18 residues. Per germline, CDR1 SGHAT and CDR2 FQNNGV. Trimming stripped 0 bases from V and 1 base from J, with 16 bases between. The chain's CDR3 is CASSLERLGGASYNEQFF. CDR3 DNA sequence: TGTGCCAGCAGCTTAGAGCGGTTAGGGGGGGCGTCCTACAATGAGCAGTTCTTC.

The chain uses TRBV5-1 and TRBJ1-3; the match to TRBD1 covers 8 bases. Germline V CDR1 and CDR2: SGHRS, YFSETQ. This CDR3 is built from 15 residues. Unmatched junction bases numbered 7, after V lost 4 bases and J lost 4 bases. CDR3: CASSPDRAGGNTIYF. The CDR3 DNA follows: TGCGCCAGCAGCCCGGACAGGGCGGGGGGAAACACCATATATTTT.

The chain carries TRBV15 and TRBJ1-5; D ambiguous. The CDR3 sequence is 15 residues long. Germline-derived CDR1 and CDR2 are LNHNV and YYDKDF (reference sequence). The V gene lost 5 bases and the J gene lost 0 bases, with 11 bases spanning the gap. CDR3 nucleotides: TGTGCCACCAGCCAAGCAGAAAATAGCAATCAGCCCCAGCATTTT. It translates to CATSQAENSNQPQHF.

CDR3 sequence reads: CASSRFGTGPNSPLHF. In nucleotides, the CDR3 is TGTGCCAGCAGTAGATTCGGGACAGGGCCCAACTCACCCCTCCACTTT. This rearrangement joins TRBV11-2 to TRBJ1-6; 9 bases agree with TRBD1. The CDR3 has 16 residues. Germline CDR1 and CDR2: SGHAT and FQNNGV. Trimming removed 6 bases from V and 10 bases from J; junction bases left unmatched: 13.

The chain combines TRBV6-1 with TRBJ1-3; D remains ambiguous. Trimming shortened V by 10 bases and J by 0 bases, and 16 bases separated the two germline ends. The CDR3 is 15 amino acids. CDR1 MNHNS and CDR2 SASEGT come from the germline V gene. The CDR3 reads CATTFMYLSGNTIYF. In nucleotides, the CDR3 is TGTGCCACCACTTTTATGTACCTCTCTGGAAACACCATATATTTT.

V and J are TRBV11-2 and TRBJ2-1, with D possibly matching TRBD2 (5 bases). CDR1 is SGHAT, CDR2 FQNNGV, per germline. The CDR3 totals 18 residues. Trimming removed 4 bases at V and 0 bases at J, with 19 bases between. CDR3 sequence: CASSSPRERISSYNEQFF. Here the CDR3 DNA reads TGTGCCAGCAGCTCACCGAGGGAGCGGATCAGCTCCTACAATGAGCAGTTCTTC. Drawing the rest from reference TRBV11-2 and TRBJ2-1, the complete variable domain is EAGVAQSPRYKIIEKRQSVAFWCNPISGHATLYWYQQILGQGPKLLIQFQNNGVVDDSQLPKDRFSAERLKGVDSTLKIQPAKLEDSAVYLCASSSPRERISSYNEQFFGPGTRLTVL.